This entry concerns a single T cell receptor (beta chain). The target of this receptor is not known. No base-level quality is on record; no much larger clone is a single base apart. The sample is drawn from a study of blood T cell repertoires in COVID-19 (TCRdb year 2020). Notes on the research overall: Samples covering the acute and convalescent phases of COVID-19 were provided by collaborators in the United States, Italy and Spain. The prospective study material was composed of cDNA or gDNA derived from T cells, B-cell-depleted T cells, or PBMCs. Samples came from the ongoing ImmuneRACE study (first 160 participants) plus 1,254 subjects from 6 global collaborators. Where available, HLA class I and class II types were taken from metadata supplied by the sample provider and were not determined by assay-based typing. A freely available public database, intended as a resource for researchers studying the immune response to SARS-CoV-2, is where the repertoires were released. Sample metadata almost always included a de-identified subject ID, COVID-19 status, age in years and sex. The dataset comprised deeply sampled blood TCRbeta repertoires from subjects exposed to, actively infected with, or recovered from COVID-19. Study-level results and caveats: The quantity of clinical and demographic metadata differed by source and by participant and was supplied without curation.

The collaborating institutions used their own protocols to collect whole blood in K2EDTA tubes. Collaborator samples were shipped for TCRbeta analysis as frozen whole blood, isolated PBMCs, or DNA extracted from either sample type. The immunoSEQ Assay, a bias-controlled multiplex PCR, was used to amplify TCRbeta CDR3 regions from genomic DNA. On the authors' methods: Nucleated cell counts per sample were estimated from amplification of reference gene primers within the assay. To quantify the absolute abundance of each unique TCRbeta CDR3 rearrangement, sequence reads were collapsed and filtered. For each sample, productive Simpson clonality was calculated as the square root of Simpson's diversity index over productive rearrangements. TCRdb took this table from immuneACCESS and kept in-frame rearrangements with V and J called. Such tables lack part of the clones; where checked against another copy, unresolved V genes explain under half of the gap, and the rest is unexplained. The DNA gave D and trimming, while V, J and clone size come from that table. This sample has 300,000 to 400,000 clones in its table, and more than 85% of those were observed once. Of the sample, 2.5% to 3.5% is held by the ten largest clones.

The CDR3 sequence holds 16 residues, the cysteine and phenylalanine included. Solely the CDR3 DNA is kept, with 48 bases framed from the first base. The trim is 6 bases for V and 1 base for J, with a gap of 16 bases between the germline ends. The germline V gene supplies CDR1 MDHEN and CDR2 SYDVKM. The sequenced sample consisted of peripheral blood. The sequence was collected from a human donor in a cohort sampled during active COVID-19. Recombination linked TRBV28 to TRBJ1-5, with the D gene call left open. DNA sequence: TGTGCCAGCAGGTCAGGCACGGTAAAGAGCAATCAGCCCCAGCATTTT. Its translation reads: CASRSGTVKSNQPQHF. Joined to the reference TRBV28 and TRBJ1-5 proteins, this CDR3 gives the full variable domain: DVKVTQSSRYLVKRTGEKVFLECVQDMDHENMFWYRQDPGLGLRLIYFSYDVKMKEKGDIPEGYSVSREKKERFSLILESASTNQTSMYLCASRSGTVKSNQPQHFGDGTRLSIL.